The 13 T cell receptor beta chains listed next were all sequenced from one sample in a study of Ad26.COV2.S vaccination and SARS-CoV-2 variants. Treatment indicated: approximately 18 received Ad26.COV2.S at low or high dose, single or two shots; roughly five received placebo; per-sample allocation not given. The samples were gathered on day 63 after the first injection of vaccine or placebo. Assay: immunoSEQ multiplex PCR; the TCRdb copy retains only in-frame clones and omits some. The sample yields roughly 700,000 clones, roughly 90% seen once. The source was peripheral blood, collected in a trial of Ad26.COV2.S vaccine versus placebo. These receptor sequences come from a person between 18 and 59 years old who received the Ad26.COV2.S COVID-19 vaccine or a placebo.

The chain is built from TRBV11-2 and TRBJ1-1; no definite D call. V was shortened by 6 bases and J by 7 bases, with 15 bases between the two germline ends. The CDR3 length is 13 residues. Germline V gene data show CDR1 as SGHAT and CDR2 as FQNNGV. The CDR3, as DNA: TGTGCCAGCAGTCGCCTCAGTTCAGGTGAAGCTTTCTTT. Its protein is CASSRLSSGEAFF.

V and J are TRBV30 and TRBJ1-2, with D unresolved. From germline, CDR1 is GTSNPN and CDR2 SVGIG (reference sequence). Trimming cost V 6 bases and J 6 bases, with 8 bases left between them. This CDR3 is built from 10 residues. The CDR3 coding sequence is TGTGCCTGTCTCCAGGATGGCTACACCTTC. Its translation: CACLQDGYTF.

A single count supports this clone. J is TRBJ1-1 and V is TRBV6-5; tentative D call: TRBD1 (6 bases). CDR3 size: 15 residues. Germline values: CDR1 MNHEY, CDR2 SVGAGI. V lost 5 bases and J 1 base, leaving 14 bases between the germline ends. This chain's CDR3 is CASSTQGWTNTEAFF. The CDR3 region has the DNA TGTGCCAGCAGTACCCAGGGGTGGACGAACACTGAAGCTTTCTTT.

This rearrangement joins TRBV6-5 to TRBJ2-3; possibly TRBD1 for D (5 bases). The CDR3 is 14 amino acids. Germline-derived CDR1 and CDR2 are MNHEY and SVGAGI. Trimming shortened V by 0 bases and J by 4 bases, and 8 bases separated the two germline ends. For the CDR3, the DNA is TGTGCCAGCAGTTACTCGTGGGGCCCAGATACGCAGTATTTT. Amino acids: CASSYSWGPDTQYF.

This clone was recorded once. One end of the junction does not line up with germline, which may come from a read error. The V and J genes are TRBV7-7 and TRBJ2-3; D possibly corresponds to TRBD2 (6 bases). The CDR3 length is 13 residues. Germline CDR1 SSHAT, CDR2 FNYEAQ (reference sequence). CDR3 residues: CASSWGGTDTQYF. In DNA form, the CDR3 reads TGTGCTAGCAGCTGGGGGGGCACAGATACGCAGTATTTT.

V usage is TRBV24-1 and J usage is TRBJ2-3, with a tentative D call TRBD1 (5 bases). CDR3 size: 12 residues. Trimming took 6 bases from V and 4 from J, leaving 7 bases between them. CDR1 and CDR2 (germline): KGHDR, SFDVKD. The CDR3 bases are TGTGCCACCAGTAGGGGTGCAGATACGCAGTATTTT. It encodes CATSRGADTQYF.

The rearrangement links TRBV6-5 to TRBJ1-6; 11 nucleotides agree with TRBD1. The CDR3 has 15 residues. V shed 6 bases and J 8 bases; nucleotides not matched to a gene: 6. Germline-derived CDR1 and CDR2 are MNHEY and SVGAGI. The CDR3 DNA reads TGTGCCAGCAGCAGGGACAGGGGGATCGATTCACCCCTCCACTTT. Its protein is CASSRDRGIDSPLHF.

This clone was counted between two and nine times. This chain's CDR3 is CAISAGKETGTITDTQYF. Here the CDR3 DNA reads TGTGCCATCAGTGCAGGGAAAGAAACCGGGACTATCACAGATACGCAGTATTTT. The chain combines TRBV10-3 with TRBJ2-3; 7 bases are a match to TRBD2. The CDR3 covers 18 residues. CDR1 is ENHRY and CDR2 is SYGVKD in the germline V gene. The trim removed 4 bases at V and 2 bases at J, leaving 15 bases unmatched.

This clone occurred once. CDR3 in amino acids: CASSHTSGQELFF. CDR3 nucleotides: TGTGCCAGCTCACACACTAGCGGACAGGAGCTGTTTTTT. The J gene is TRBJ2-2, the V gene TRBV18; TRBD2 agrees at 8 bases. CDR1 is KGHSH, CDR2 LQKENI, per germline. This CDR3 is 13 amino acids long. Trimming removed 4 bases from V and 10 bases from J; junction bases left unmatched: 5.

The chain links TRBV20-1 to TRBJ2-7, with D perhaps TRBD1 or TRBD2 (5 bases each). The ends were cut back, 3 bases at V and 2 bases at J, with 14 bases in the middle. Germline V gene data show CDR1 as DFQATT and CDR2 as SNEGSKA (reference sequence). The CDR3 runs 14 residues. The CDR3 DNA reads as TGCAGTGCTAGTTCCTTCGTGGGGGCCTACGAGCAGTACTTC. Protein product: CSASSFVGAYEQYF.

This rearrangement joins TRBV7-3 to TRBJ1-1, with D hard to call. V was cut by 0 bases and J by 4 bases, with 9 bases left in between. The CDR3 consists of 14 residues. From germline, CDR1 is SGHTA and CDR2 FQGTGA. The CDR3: CASSLTAWGTEAFF. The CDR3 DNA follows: TGTGCCAGCAGCTTAACGGCCTGGGGCACTGAAGCTTTCTTT.

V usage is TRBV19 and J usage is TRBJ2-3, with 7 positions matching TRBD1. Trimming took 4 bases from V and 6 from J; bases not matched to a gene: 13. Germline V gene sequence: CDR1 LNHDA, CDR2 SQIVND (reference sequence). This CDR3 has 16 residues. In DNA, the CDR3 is TGTGCCAGTAGTACCCCCCGGGACAGTAAGAGGGATACGCAGTATTTT. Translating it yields CASSTPRDSKRDTQYF. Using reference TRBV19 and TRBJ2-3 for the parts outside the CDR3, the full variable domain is DGGITQSPKYLFRKEGQNVTLSCEQNLNHDAMYWYRQDPGQGLRLIYYSQIVNDFQKGDIAEGYSVSREKKESFPLTVTSAQKNPTAFYLCASSTPRDSKRDTQYFGPGTRLTVL.

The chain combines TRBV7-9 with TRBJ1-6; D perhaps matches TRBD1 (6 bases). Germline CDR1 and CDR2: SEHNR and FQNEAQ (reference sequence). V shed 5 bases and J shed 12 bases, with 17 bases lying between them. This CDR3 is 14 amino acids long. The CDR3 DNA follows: TGTGCCAGCAGCCGAGCTGGGGGGGCAGTACCCCTCCACTTT. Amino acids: CASSRAGGAVPLHF.